This T cell receptor beta chain was observed in a study of T cell responses to AZD1222 COVID-19 vaccine. The CDR3 sequence is 13 residues long. V was clipped by 5 bases and J by 5 bases, with 13 bases between them. Germline V CDR1 and CDR2: MNHEY, SVGEGT. A note on this clone: Its antigen is not known.

Study-level findings and limits: Donors were mostly white British, more females; clonal diversity possibly underestimated. Only a handful of AZD1222 recipients, six or seven in all, had baseline seropositivity.

TCRdb's table, derived via immunoSEQ multiplex PCR, lists solely in-frame clones and lacks some. The table lists roughly 100,000 clones, roughly 87% of them singletons, with approximately 8.2% in the top ten. The specimen was peripheral blood, collected 28 days after the second AZD1222 dose. This TCR came from an adult who received the AZD1222 COVID-19 vaccine. The gene calls are TRBV6-2 or TRBV6-3 and TRBJ2-7, with D perhaps matching TRBD1 (6 bases). CDR3 DNA sequence: TGTGCCAGCAGTAGGCCAGGGGAAAACGAGCAGTACTTC. Translation: CASSRPGENEQYF.